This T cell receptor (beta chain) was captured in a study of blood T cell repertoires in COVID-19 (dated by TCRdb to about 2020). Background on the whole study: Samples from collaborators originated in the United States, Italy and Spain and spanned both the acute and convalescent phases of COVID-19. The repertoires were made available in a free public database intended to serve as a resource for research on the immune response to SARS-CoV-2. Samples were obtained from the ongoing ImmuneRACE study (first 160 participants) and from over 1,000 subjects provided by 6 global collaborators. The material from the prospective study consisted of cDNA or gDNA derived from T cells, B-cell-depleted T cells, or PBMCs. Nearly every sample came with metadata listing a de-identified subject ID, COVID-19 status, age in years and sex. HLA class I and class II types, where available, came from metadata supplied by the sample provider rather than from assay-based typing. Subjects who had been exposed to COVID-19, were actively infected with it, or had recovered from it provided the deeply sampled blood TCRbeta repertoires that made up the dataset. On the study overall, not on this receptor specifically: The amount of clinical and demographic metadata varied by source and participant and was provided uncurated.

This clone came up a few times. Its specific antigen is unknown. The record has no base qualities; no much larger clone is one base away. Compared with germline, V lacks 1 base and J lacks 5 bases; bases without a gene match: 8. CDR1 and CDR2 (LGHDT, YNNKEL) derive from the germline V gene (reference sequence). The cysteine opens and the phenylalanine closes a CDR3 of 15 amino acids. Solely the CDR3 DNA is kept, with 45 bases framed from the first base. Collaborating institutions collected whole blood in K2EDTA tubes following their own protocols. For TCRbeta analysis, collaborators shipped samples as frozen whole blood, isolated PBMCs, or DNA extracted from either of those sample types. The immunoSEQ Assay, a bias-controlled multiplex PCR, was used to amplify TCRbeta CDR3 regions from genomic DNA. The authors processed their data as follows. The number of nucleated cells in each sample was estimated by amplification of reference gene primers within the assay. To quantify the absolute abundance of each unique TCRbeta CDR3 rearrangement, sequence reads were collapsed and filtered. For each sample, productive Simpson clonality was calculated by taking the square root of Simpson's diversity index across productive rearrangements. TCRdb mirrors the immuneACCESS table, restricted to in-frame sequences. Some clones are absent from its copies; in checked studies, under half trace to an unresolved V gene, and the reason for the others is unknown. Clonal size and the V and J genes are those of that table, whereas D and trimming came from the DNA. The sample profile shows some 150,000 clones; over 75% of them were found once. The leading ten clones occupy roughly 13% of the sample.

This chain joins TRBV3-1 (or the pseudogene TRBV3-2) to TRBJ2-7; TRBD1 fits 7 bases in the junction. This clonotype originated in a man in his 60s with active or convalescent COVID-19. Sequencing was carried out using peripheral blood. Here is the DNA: TGTGCCAGCAGCCAAGGAGGGGGCAGGGCCGACGAGCAGTACTTC. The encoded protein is CASSQGGGRADEQYF.